This entry features one T cell receptor beta chain sequence. Measured with immunoSEQ multiplex PCR; TCRdb has only the in-frame clones, and not every one. The table records approximately 190,000 clones, approximately 83% of them present only once. This entry comes from a study of blood T cell repertoires in COVID-19. V lost 3 bases and J lost 0, with 10 bases in between. This CDR3 is built from 14 residues. Germline CDR1 SQVTM, CDR2 ANQGSEA. Input material: PBMCs or T cells enriched from blood (not recorded which). The receptor was derived from a man in his forties who had recovered from COVID-19. J is TRBJ2-3 and V is TRBV29-1; tentative D call: TRBD2 (5 bases). The CDR3 DNA sequence: TGCAGCGTTGATAGATCGGGGAGCACAGATACGCAGTATTTT. Encoded protein: CSVDRSGSTDTQYF.